The 7 T cell receptor beta chains below come from one sample, sequenced in a study of control samples from healthy donors and cancer patients. Profiled with immunoSEQ multiplex PCR; TCRdb holds only in-frame clones, not every one. The data hold 180,000 or so clones, with roughly 93% observed a single time. Sequencing input: blood. Receptor source: a woman aged 55-69 years in good health.

The CDR3 region is CASSLKTDTEAFF. The DNA of the CDR3 is TGTGCCAGCAGCCTTAAGACAGACACTGAAGCTTTCTTT. This rearrangement joins TRBV3-1 (or the pseudogene TRBV3-2) to TRBJ1-1, with a possible D match to TRBD1 (5 bases). The CDR3 loop spans 13 amino acids. The germline V and J ends were trimmed by 4 bases and 3 bases, with 9 bases remaining between them. Looked up from germline, CDR1 is LGHDT and CDR2 is YNNKEL (reference sequence).

This clone was seen just once. CDR3 DNA sequence: TGTGCCAGCAGTTTAACACCGCGGGGCTACGAGCAGTACTTC. Its translation is CASSLTPRGYEQYF. J is TRBJ2-7 and V is TRBV27; weak D call: TRBD2 (6 bases). CDR1 is MNHEY and CDR2 is SMNVEV in the germline V gene (reference sequence). V dropped 2 bases and J dropped 3 bases, with 11 bases sitting between them. The CDR3 length is 14 residues.

The gene calls are TRBV7-9 and TRBJ1-4; TRBD1 might be the D (5 bases). Trimming removed 1 base at V and 0 bases at J, with 12 bases between. CDR1 SEHNR and CDR2 FQNEAQ come from the germline V gene (reference sequence). The CDR3 totals 17 residues. DNA of the CDR3: TGTGCCAGCAGCTTAGTCCAGACAGACGCAACTAATGAAAAACTGTTTTTT. Translating gives CASSLVQTDATNEKLFF.

The chain uses TRBV10-3 and TRBJ1-1; D is ambiguous. V lost 6 bases and J lost 1, with 9 bases in between. CDR3 length equals 13 residues. The germline gives CDR1 ENHRY, CDR2 SYGVKD. The chain's CDR3 is CAIRSDGNTEAFF. The CDR3 DNA follows: TGTGCCATCAGATCGGACGGGAACACTGAAGCTTTCTTT.

This rearrangement joins TRBV29-1 to TRBJ1-2; 9 nucleotides line up with TRBD1. This CDR3 comprises 15 residues. With V trimmed by 4 bases and J by 8 bases, 14 bases remained unmatched. Germline V CDR1 and CDR2: SQVTM, ANQGSEA. The CDR3 nucleotides are TGCAGCGTTGGAAGACCGGGACAGGGATCGTGGGGCTACACCTTC. Translated, it gives CSVGRPGQGSWGYTF.

The chain has TRBV2 and TRBJ2-1; D may be TRBD1 or TRBD2 (5 bases each). Looked up from germline, CDR1 is SNHLY and CDR2 is FYNNEI. V was cut by 2 bases and J by 9 bases, with 8 bases left in between. There are 12 residues in the CDR3. The CDR3 DNA sequence: TGTGCCAGCAGTGAATCGGGGCCTGAGCAGTTCTTC. It translates to CASSESGPEQFF.

V and J are TRBV5-1 and TRBJ1-4; D is uncertain. Trimming removed 1 base from V and 0 bases from J, with 13 bases in between. This CDR3 has 17 residues. Germline V gene sequence: CDR1 SGHRS, CDR2 YFSETQ. The CDR3 DNA reads as TGCGCCAGCAGCTTGCGGTCAAGACAAGCAACTAATGAAAAACTGTTTTTT. It encodes CASSLRSRQATNEKLFF.